Each of the 2 T cell receptor beta chains below was sequenced from the same sample in a study of blood T cell repertoires in COVID-19. Data came from immunoSEQ multiplex PCR; TCRdb stores just in-frame clones and leaves some out. The table has 130,000 or so clones, around 79% seen once. The source material was peripheral blood. The source of these receptors is a woman aged 65 to 85 with COVID-19, enrolled during active disease.

The rearrangement joins TRBV5-5 to TRBJ2-7; D call uncertain. V was trimmed by 1 base and J by 7 bases, leaving 15 bases between them. The V gene's germline CDR1 is SGHKS and CDR2 YYEKEE (reference sequence). This CDR3 has 14 residues. The CDR3 DNA reads as TGTGCCAGCAGCTTGTATTCTGCGCTGAGTGAGCAGTACTTC. Protein sequence: CASSLYSALSEQYF.

The rearrangement links TRBV6-6 to TRBJ1-5; 8 bases align to TRBD1. J gave up 3 bases and V 5 bases, and 3 bases lay outside the gene matches. Germline V lookup: CDR1 MNHNY, CDR2 SVGAGI (reference sequence). The CDR3 is 14 residues long. CDR3 sequence (DNA): TGTGCCAGCAGTCGGGACAGGTACAATCAGCCCCAGCATTTT. Its protein product is CASSRDRYNQPQHF.